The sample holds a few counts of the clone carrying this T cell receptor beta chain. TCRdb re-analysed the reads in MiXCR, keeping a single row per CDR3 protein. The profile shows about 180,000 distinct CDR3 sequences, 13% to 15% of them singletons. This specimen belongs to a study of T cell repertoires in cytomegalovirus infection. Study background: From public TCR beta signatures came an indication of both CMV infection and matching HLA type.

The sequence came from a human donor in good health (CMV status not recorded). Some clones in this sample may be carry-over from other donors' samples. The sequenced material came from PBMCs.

The CDR3 DNA is TGTGCCAGCAGCGGAGGGGGTGGACAGGGACCTAACTATGGCTACACCTTC. Translated: CASSGGGGQGPNYGYTF. The chain carries TRBV9 and TRBJ1-2; 8 bases map to TRBD1. Per the germline V gene, CDR1 is SGDLS and CDR2 is YYNGEE. This CDR3 has 17 amino acids. The ends lost 3 bases at V and 0 bases at J; junction bases unmatched: 10.